Shown below are 6 T cell receptor beta chains from a single sample sequenced in a study of CD8 T cells in Susac syndrome. The RNA, 0.5 to 1 ug, was put through reverse transcription using random hexamers. TCRdb re-called the immunoSEQ multiplex PCR reads through MiXCR, storing one row per CDR3 protein. This sample carries 250,000 or so distinct CDR3 sequences, around 93% of them seen once, and the ten largest clones take around 0.072%. The sample was CD4+ T cells from PBMCs. These receptors came from a human donor with multiple sclerosis.

The rearrangement joins TRBV10-3 to TRBJ2-1; D call uncertain. The germline CDR1 and CDR2 sequences are ENHRY and SYGVKD. This CDR3 has 14 amino acids. V shed 3 bases and J shed 6 bases, with 12 bases lying between them. CDR3 DNA sequence: TGTGCCATCAGTGACACTCGGTCGGGCAATGAGCAGTTCTTC. Translated: CAISDTRSGNEQFF.

The rearrangement joins TRBV24-1 to TRBJ1-5; 7 bases agree with TRBD1. CDR3 length: 16 residues. Germline CDR1 reads KGHDR; CDR2 reads SFDVKD. Trimming cost V 4 bases and J 7 bases; bases outside gene matches: 12. CDR3 nucleotides: TGTGCCACCAGTGACTCTCGACAGGGCGGAGGCCAGCCCCAGCATTTT. Translated, it gives CATSDSRQGGGQPQHF.

The chain employs TRBV5-6 and TRBJ1-5; D is undetermined. Germline loops: CDR1 SGHDT, CDR2 YYEEEE. Trimming stripped 0 bases from V and 7 bases from J, with 8 bases between. The CDR3 is 13 residues long. The CDR3 bases are TGTGCCAGCAGCTTGGGACGCACCCAGCCCCAGCATTTT. As protein: CASSLGRTQPQHF.

V and J are TRBV19 and TRBJ1-2, with D possibly matching TRBD1 (5 bases). The CDR3 spans 15 residues. Looked up from germline, CDR1 is LNHDA and CDR2 is SQIVND (reference sequence). V lost 7 bases and J lost 0, with 15 bases in between. CDR3 protein: CASTLKRGANYGYTF. The DNA for the CDR3 is TGTGCCAGTACCCTGAAGAGGGGAGCTAACTATGGCTACACCTTC.

This chain links TRBV30 with TRBJ1-1; TRBD1 is a possible D gene (6 bases). Germline values: CDR1 GTSNPN, CDR2 SVGIG (reference sequence). The V gene lost 3 bases and the J gene lost 3 bases, with 17 bases spanning the gap. The CDR3 contains 15 residues. The chain's CDR3 is CAWSRTARGDTEAFF. The CDR3 DNA is TGTGCCTGGAGCCGGACAGCGAGGGGGGACACTGAAGCTTTCTTT. Combining the CDR3 with reference TRBV30 and TRBJ1-1 gives the whole variable domain SQTIHQWPATLVQPVGSPLSLECTVEGTSNPNLYWYRQAAGRGLQLLFYSVGIGQISSEVPQNLSASRPQDRQFILSSKKLLLSDSGFYLCAWSRTARGDTEAFFGQGTRLTVV.

This clonotype was seen once. V gene TRBV27 combines with J gene TRBJ2-6; 9 positions agree with TRBD1. The germline CDR1 and CDR2 sequences are MNHEY and SMNVEV (reference sequence). CDR3 length: 17 residues. The V segment lost 6 bases and the J segment 4 bases; nucleotides outside the gene matches: 10. The DNA of the CDR3 is TGTGCCAGCAGGTCCGACAGGGGGTTAGGAGGGGCCAACGTCCTGACTTTC. Amino acid sequence: CASRSDRGLGGANVLTF.